The source of this T cell receptor (beta chain) is a study of glioma-infiltrating T cells after dendritic cell vaccination. General study results and limits: Survival was not directly related to TCR clonality in these patients. Few patients contributed both blood and tumor specimens.

The CDR3 loop spans 15 amino acids. J gave up 3 bases and V 4 bases, and 4 bases lay outside the gene matches. Germline V gives CDR1 LGHNA, CDR2 YSLEER. In this sample, this clone turned up once. The antigen is unknown. Clones were sequenced by immunoSEQ multiplex PCR, and TCRdb holds only the in-frame ones, with some missing. Here the sample spans approximately 85,000 clones, approximately 81% being singletons. Time point here: after dendritic cell vaccination, including at tumor progression/relapse. Before vaccination, two weeks after the third vaccination, and at progression, PBMC were collected. This sequence originates from a human donor with glioblastoma. The sequencing here drew on blood, taken after dendritic cell vaccination. This rearrangement joins TRBV4-3 to TRBJ2-2; 8 nucleotides agree with TRBD1. CDR3 loop: CASSRRTGYTGELFF. The CDR3 nucleotides read TGCGCCAGCAGCCGACGGACAGGGTACACCGGGGAGCTGTTTTTT.